These T cell receptor beta chains were read from a single sample in a study of CD8 T cells in Susac syndrome. TCRdb used MiXCR to reprocess the immunoSEQ multiplex PCR reads, holding one entry per CDR3 protein. The sample contains approximately 230,000 distinct CDR3 sequences, over 85% of which appear only once. The sequencing input was CD4+ T cells from PBMCs. The source of these receptors is a human donor with multiple sclerosis. The CDR3 runs from the conserved cysteine through the conserved F or W. The D gene is left open where the match is weak.

V	J	D	CDR3
TRBV29-1	TRBJ2-1	TRBD2	CSVKAAGDFNEQFF
TRBV30	TRBJ1-4	.	CAWSSGGGEKLFF
TRBV2	TRBJ2-2	.	CASSEEATGELFF
TRBV5-4	TRBJ2-3	TRBD2	CASSTSIAGGSTDTQYF
TRBV12-3/TRBV12-4	TRBJ1-5	.	CASSLAGASNQPQHF
TRBV5-1	TRBJ1-1	TRBD1	CASSLRSTGGGEAFF
TRBV9	TRBJ2-1	.	CASSSPTSSPVNIQEFSYNEQFF
TRBV11-2	TRBJ2-5	.	CASSLDLGETQYF
TRBV11-3	TRBJ2-1	TRBD2	CASSSGLAGYNEQFF
TRBV19	TRBJ1-2	.	CASSISAEHYGYTF
TRBV29-1	TRBJ2-5	.	CSVEELKETQYF
TRBV27	TRBJ2-1	.	CASSQRLQLVGEQFF
TRBV6-1	TRBJ1-6	.	CASSGADTHNSPLHF
TRBV25-1	TRBJ1-2	.	CASSKTTTGQVHYGYTF
TRBV7-3	TRBJ2-2	TRBD2	CASSTRLAGTGELFF
TRBV25-1	TRBJ2-1	.	CASSVAVSSYNEQFF
TRBV20-1	TRBJ2-2	TRBD2	CSARRLAVNTGELFF
TRBV5-1	TRBJ2-2	.	CASTAGTHVTGELFF
TRBV19	TRBJ2-6	TRBD1	CASSMRTGISSGANVLTF
TRBV20-1	TRBJ2-3	.	CSARDNQRASTDTQYF
TRBV5-6	TRBJ1-1	TRBD1	CASSFRQGWVLNTEAFF
TRBV24-1	TRBJ2-3	.	CATRGHGTDTQYF
TRBV12-3/TRBV12-4	TRBJ2-1	.	CASSSYTSSYNEQFF
TRBV6-1	TRBJ2-7	TRBD1	CASSSQPGQGLAPMYF
TRBV20-1	TRBJ1-5	.	CSARLPQGRQPQHF
TRBV27	TRBJ2-2	.	CASSLLTQPNTGELFF
TRBV12-3/TRBV12-4	TRBJ1-6	.	CASSRAGANSPLHF
TRBV20-1	TRBJ2-7	.	CSARSPSSYEQYF
TRBV3-1	TRBJ2-7	TRBD1	CASSQDSAGGPEQYF
TRBV6-1	TRBJ2-3	TRBD1	CASQTGTGLTDTQYF
TRBV29-1	TRBJ1-2	.	CSVLGDLYGYTF